The present T cell receptor beta chain was sequenced within a study of cytomegalovirus exposure and HLA in healthy donors. Both 60 Vbeta primers and 13 Jbeta primers went into the PCR. Profiled with immunoSEQ multiplex PCR; TCRdb holds only in-frame clones, not every one. This sample carries some 200,000 clones, about 79% of them seen once, and the ten largest clones take roughly 0.097%. The CDR3 loop spans 15 amino acids. Germline CDR1 is SGHVS and CDR2 is FNYEAQ. V was pared by 3 bases and J by 0 bases, with 11 bases between. This sequence was found in a boy between 2 and 15 years old in good health and CMV-seronegative. Sequencing input: PBMCs. J is TRBJ1-1 and V is TRBV7-6; no definite D call. CDR3: CASSFRGAMNTEAFF. CDR3 coding DNA: TGTGCCAGCAGCTTCCGAGGCGCCATGAACACTGAAGCTTTCTTT.